The next 31 T cell receptor beta chains were all read from a single sample in a study of shared clonotypes between healthy human individuals. Data came from immunoSEQ multiplex PCR; TCRdb stores just in-frame clones and leaves some out. The top ten clones hold 0.37% of a sample with some 2,500,000 clones, 80% to 95% of them seen once. The source material was naive CD4+ T cells from PBMCs. Documented subset: CD45RA+ positively selected. The receptor source for this set is a man between 18 and 35 years old in good health. Some clones in this sample may be carry-over from other donors' samples.

The rearrangement joins TRBV9 to TRBJ2-3; D could derive from TRBD1 or TRBD2 (5 bases each). Germline V lookup: CDR1 SGDLS, CDR2 YYNGEE. Trimming shortened V by 2 bases and J by 4 bases, and 17 bases separated the two germline ends. CDR3 length: 16 amino acids. The DNA for the CDR3 is TGTGCCAGCAGCGTGGCGACCCGGGGCGGGCCAGATACGCAGTATTTT. This codes for CASSVATRGGPDTQYF.

The chain combines TRBV28 with TRBJ1-3; D gene uncertain. CDR1 MDHEN and CDR2 SYDVKM come from the germline V gene. The CDR3 consists of 12 residues. Trimming removed 6 bases from V and 2 bases from J, with 5 bases in between. CDR3 DNA sequence: TGTGCCAGCAGACTGGCTGGAAACACCATATATTTT. This sequence encodes CASRLAGNTIYF.

This clone has a single count. The rearrangement uses TRBV19 and TRBJ1-1; 12 nucleotides match TRBD1. The CDR3 totals 15 residues. Germline V gene data show CDR1 as LNHDA and CDR2 as SQIVND (reference sequence). The V and J ends lost 6 bases and 2 bases, in that order; junction bases with no gene match: 4. The CDR3 bases are TGTGCCAGTAGGGGGACAGGGGGCTTTAACACTGAAGCTTTCTTT. This gives the protein CASRGTGGFNTEAFF.

This chain joins TRBV5-4 and TRBJ2-1; D is ambiguous. Germline V gives CDR1 SGHNT, CDR2 YYREEE (reference sequence). V was shortened by 4 bases and J by 8 bases, with 10 bases between the two germline ends. This CDR3 spans 12 amino acids. The CDR3 reads CASSRIADEQFF. DNA of the CDR3: TGTGCCAGCAGCCGAATAGCAGATGAGCAGTTCTTC.

The V gene is TRBV4-3, the J gene TRBJ1-2; possibly TRBD1 for D (5 bases). The CDR3 totals 13 residues. With 1 base removed from V and 8 bases from J, the gap between germline ends came to 11 bases. Germline assignment: CDR1 LGHNA and CDR2 YSLEER. The CDR3 loop is CASSQVLQAGYTF. CDR3 nucleotides: TGCGCCAGCAGCCAAGTGTTACAGGCGGGCTACACCTTC.

Remarks on this clone: The same CDR3 arises from other DNA sequences in this sample as well. The chain is built from TRBV7-2 and TRBJ2-1, with 9 positions matching TRBD2. The CDR3 contains 16 residues. V shed 1 base, J shed 4 bases, and the junction held 5 bases outside the gene matches. Germline V gene lookup returns CDR1 SGHTA and CDR2 FQGNSA. CDR3 in amino acids: CASSLVLAGAYNEQFF. The CDR3 DNA follows: TGTGCCAGCAGCTTAGTCTTAGCGGGAGCTTACAATGAGCAGTTCTTC.

The chain employs TRBV6-1 and TRBJ2-3; D uncertain. V lost 6 bases and J 2 bases, leaving 6 bases between the germline ends. CDR3 length equals 12 residues. Germline V gives CDR1 MNHNS, CDR2 SASEGT. Written as DNA, the CDR3 is TGTGCCAGCAGACGCCCCACAGATACGCAGTATTTT. Its protein is CASRRPTDTQYF.

The rearrangement uses TRBV7-9 and TRBJ2-3, with 7 positions matching TRBD1. Per the germline V gene, CDR1 is SEHNR and CDR2 is FQNEAQ (reference sequence). The V and J ends lost 10 bases and 2 bases, in that order; junction bases with no gene match: 12. There are 15 residues in the CDR3. The CDR3 sequence is CATPKGADTTDTQYF. CDR3 sequence (DNA): TGTGCCACCCCGAAGGGGGCGGACACCACAGATACGCAGTATTTT. Full variable domain (missing parts from reference TRBV7-9 and TRBJ2-3): DTGVSQNPRHKITKRGQNVTFRCDPISEHNRLYWYRQTLGQGPEFLTYFQNEAQLEKSRLLSDRFSAERPKGSFSTLEIQRTEQGDSAMYLCATPKGADTTDTQYFGPGTRLTVL.

The gene calls are TRBV6-6 and TRBJ2-7; a possible D gene is TRBD1 (6 bases). V lost 6 bases, J lost 3 bases, and 12 bases lay in between. The CDR3 sequence is 13 residues long. CDR1 MNHNY and CDR2 SVGAGI come from the germline V gene (reference sequence). This CDR3 is CASSLTGLYEQYF. The CDR3, as DNA: TGTGCCAGCAGCCTAACAGGGCTCTACGAGCAGTACTTC.

V is TRBV15 and J is TRBJ2-3; the D gene is possibly TRBD2 (6 bases). The CDR3 runs to 18 residues. In germline, CDR1 is LNHNV, CDR2 YYDKDF (reference sequence). Trimming left V 1 base short and J 0 bases short, with 17 bases between. DNA for the CDR3: TGTGCCACCAGCAGAGTCCAGGGTAGCGGACTCAGCACAGATACGCAGTATTTT. Protein: CATSRVQGSGLSTDTQYF.

V and J are TRBV7-6 and TRBJ2-7, with 7 nucleotides matching TRBD2. The CDR3 is 14 residues long. J gave up 5 bases and V 5 bases, and 9 bases lay outside the gene matches. CDR1 SGHVS and CDR2 FNYEAQ come from the germline V gene. CDR3 sequence: CASSQGGRSNEQYF. The CDR3 coding sequence is TGTGCCAGCAGCCAAGGCGGGAGAAGCAACGAGCAGTACTTC.

The V and J genes are TRBV6-5 and TRBJ2-7, with D possibly being TRBD1 (6 bases). The germline CDR1 and CDR2 sequences are MNHEY and SVGAGI. This CDR3 contains 15 residues. Trimming cost V 0 bases and J 0 bases, with 9 bases left between them. The CDR3 DNA sequence: TGTGCCAGCAGTTACTCAGGGGGAAACTCCTACGAGCAGTACTTC. Amino acid sequence: CASSYSGGNSYEQYF.

This clone was found once. The chain joins TRBV7-2 to TRBJ1-4; the D is unclear. From germline, CDR1 is SGHTA and CDR2 FQGNSA. Trimming pared 4 bases from V and 10 bases from J, leaving 10 bases between. There are 12 residues in the CDR3. DNA of the CDR3: TGTGCCAGCAGCTCCGATAGTCGAAAACTGTTTTTT. Protein sequence: CASSSDSRKLFF. The whole variable domain, filled in from reference TRBV7-2 and TRBJ1-4, reads GAGVSQSPSNKVTEKGKDVELRCDPISGHTALYWYRQSLGQGLEFLIYFQGNSAPDKSGLPSDRFSAERTGGSVSTLTIQRTQQEDSAVYLCASSSDSRKLFFGSGTQLSVL.

The chain uses TRBV18 and TRBJ2-7; D is possibly TRBD1 (6 bases). V lost 3 bases and J 3 bases, leaving 15 bases between the germline ends. There are 15 residues in the CDR3. Germline assignment: CDR1 KGHSH and CDR2 LQKENI. The CDR3 bases are TGTGCCAGCTCACCCCCGGCCCAGGGGAACTACGAGCAGTACTTC. Encoded protein: CASSPPAQGNYEQYF.

The chain uses TRBV6-5 and TRBJ1-1; the match to TRBD1 covers 9 bases. The CDR3 totals 15 residues. Trimming cost V 5 bases and J 4 bases; bases outside gene matches: 8. CDR1 MNHEY and CDR2 SVGAGI come from the germline V gene. DNA for the CDR3: TGTGCCAGCAGTCCCGGACCGGGACAGGGCACTGAAGCTTTCTTT. Translated, it gives CASSPGPGQGTEAFF.

The chain has TRBV28 and TRBJ1-4, with a possible D match to TRBD1 (6 bases). The CDR3 sequence is 16 residues long. Germline CDR1 MDHEN, CDR2 SYDVKM. Trimming stripped 4 bases from V and 3 bases from J, with 15 bases between. The CDR3 DNA sequence: TGTGCCAGCAGTTCAACATACAGGGCCCCTAATGAAAAACTGTTTTTT. It translates to CASSSTYRAPNEKLFF.

The chain couples TRBV5-4 to TRBJ2-3; 9 bases line up with TRBD2. The J segment lost 2 bases and the V segment lost 1 base, leaving 8 bases of the junction unmatched. This CDR3 has 17 amino acids. The germline V gene has CDR1 SGHNT and CDR2 YYREEE (reference sequence). In nucleotides, the CDR3 is TGTGCCAGCAGCTTGAGTCTAGCGGGATCTCTCACAGATACGCAGTATTTT. Its translation: CASSLSLAGSLTDTQYF.

This clone was seen only once. The chain combines TRBV23-1 with TRBJ2-1; 16 bases are a match to TRBD2. TRBV23-1 is recorded as an ORF, its role being uncertain. The J segment lost 3 bases and the V segment lost 2 bases, leaving 7 bases of the junction unmatched. The CDR3 extends over 19 amino acids. The CDR3 here is CASSQRGTSGRAGYNEQFF. In nucleotides, the CDR3 is TGCGCCAGCAGTCAACGCGGGACTAGCGGGAGGGCCGGCTACAATGAGCAGTTCTTC.

The rearrangement uses TRBV7-2 and TRBJ2-3; 7 nucleotides line up with TRBD2. In germline, CDR1 is SGHTA, CDR2 FQGNSA. This CDR3 region has 16 residues. Unmatched junction bases numbered 8, after V lost 0 bases and J lost 5 bases. CDR3 sequence reads: CASSLAWEGWIDTQYF. CDR3 nucleotides: TGTGCCAGCAGCTTAGCGTGGGAGGGATGGATAGATACGCAGTATTTT.

In the case of this clone: This specimen includes other DNA sequences encoding the same CDR3. V and J are TRBV12-5 and TRBJ2-1, with D tentatively TRBD1 or TRBD2 (5 bases each). This CDR3 spans 15 amino acids. Looked up from germline, CDR1 is LGHNT and CDR2 is FRNRAP. V was pared by 6 bases and J by 0 bases, with 12 bases between. The DNA for the CDR3 is TGTGCTAGTGGCCTGGGACCGAGCTCCTACAATGAGCAGTTCTTC. It is translated as CASGLGPSSYNEQFF.

The rearrangement joins TRBV6-5 to TRBJ2-7; D gene unclear. Per germline, CDR1 MNHEY and CDR2 SVGAGI. Trimming cost V 3 bases and J 2 bases, with 14 bases left between them. The CDR3 totals 15 residues. CDR3 DNA sequence: TGTGCCAGCAGTTATCGAGGCATGAGGACCTACGAGCAGTACTTC. Encoded protein: CASSYRGMRTYEQYF.

The chain carries TRBV6-5 and TRBJ1-3, with D tentatively TRBD1 (6 bases). CDR1 is MNHEY, CDR2 SVGAGI, per germline. CDR3 length: 15 amino acids. Trimming removed 10 bases at V and 0 bases at J, with 16 bases between. The CDR3 spells CATTLTGNSGNTIYF. CDR3 DNA: TGTGCCACTACATTGACAGGAAACTCTGGAAACACCATATATTTT.

V usage is TRBV6-1 and J usage is TRBJ2-1; D is uncertain. The V gene lost 7 bases and the J gene lost 9 bases, with 7 bases spanning the gap. The CDR3 runs 10 residues. Germline V CDR1 and CDR2: MNHNS, SASEGT. CDR3 loop: CASILGEQFF. CDR3 nucleotide sequence: TGTGCCAGCATACTGGGTGAGCAGTTCTTC.

The chain uses TRBV18 and TRBJ2-7; D could derive from TRBD1 or TRBD2 (5 bases each). The CDR3 spans 16 residues. V lost 2 bases and J lost 4, with 18 bases in between. From germline, CDR1 is KGHSH and CDR2 LQKENI. In DNA form, the CDR3 reads TGTGCCAGCTCACCAAGCCGGGACCGAAGAAATTACGAGCAGTACTTC. Translating gives CASSPSRDRRNYEQYF. Together with reference TRBV18 and TRBJ2-7, the CDR3 gives the full variable domain: NAGVMQNPRHLVRRRGQEARLRCSPMKGHSHVYWYRQLPEEGLKFMVYLQKENIIDESGMPKERFSAEFPKEGPSILRIQQVVRGDSAAYFCASSPSRDRRNYEQYFGPGTRLTVT.

For this clone: Within the sample, other DNA sequences also encode this same CDR3. The chain uses TRBV30 and TRBJ2-7, with no clear D. Germline V gives CDR1 GTSNPN, CDR2 SVGIG (reference sequence). This CDR3 has 12 amino acids. V lost 1 base to trimming and J lost 3 bases, with 7 bases between them. CDR3 nucleotides: TGTGCCTGGAGTGCGGACGGCTACGAGCAGTACTTC. It specifies CAWSADGYEQYF.

The chain links TRBV27 to TRBJ1-1; D is unclear. Germline V CDR1 and CDR2: MNHEY, SMNVEV (reference sequence). Trimming took 3 bases from V and 1 from J, leaving 12 bases between them. This CDR3 contains 15 residues. The chain's CDR3 is CASSFLQRTNTEAFF. The CDR3 nucleotides are TGTGCCAGCAGTTTCTTACAAAGGACGAACACTGAAGCTTTCTTT.

The chain uses TRBV28 and TRBJ2-7; 10 bases are shared with TRBD1. Trimming took 4 bases from V and 4 from J; bases not matched to a gene: 10. This CDR3 has 16 amino acids. Germline CDR1 and CDR2: MDHEN and SYDVKM. CDR3 bases: TGTGCCAGCAGTTCCCCGGGACAGGGGAAGAGGTACGAGCAGTACTTC. Translating gives CASSSPGQGKRYEQYF.

The chain links TRBV4-2 to TRBJ2-3, with 8 bases lining up with TRBD2. CDR3 length: 17 residues. In germline, CDR1 is LGHNA, CDR2 YNFKEQ. V shed 4 bases and J 2 bases; nucleotides not matched to a gene: 11. The CDR3 here is CASSRRGTRRDTDTQYF. CDR3 nucleotides: TGTGCCAGCAGCCGGCGAGGGACTAGGAGAGACACAGATACGCAGTATTTT.

This chain uses TRBV10-3 with TRBJ1-1; D call uncertain. From germline, CDR1 is ENHRY and CDR2 SYGVKD. The CDR3 contains 14 residues. V was cut by 3 bases and J by 2 bases, with 10 bases left in between. The CDR3 reads CAISDRSLNTEAFF. The DNA for the CDR3 is TGTGCCATCAGTGATAGATCCTTAAACACTGAAGCTTTCTTT.

This sequence joins TRBV4-2 and TRBJ2-5; 12 bases fit TRBD2. J was trimmed by 5 bases and V by 3 bases; bases with no gene match: 7. Germline-derived CDR1 and CDR2 are LGHNA and YNFKEQ. The CDR3 spans 16 residues. The CDR3 is CASSQEGLAGGETQYF. The CDR3 region has the DNA TGTGCCAGCAGCCAGGAGGGACTAGCGGGCGGGGAGACCCAGTACTTC.

This chain joins TRBV6-5 and TRBJ2-1; 7 nucleotides agree with TRBD2. Germline assignment: CDR1 MNHEY and CDR2 SVGAGI. CDR3 size: 16 residues. The V and J ends lost 1 base and 5 bases, in that order; junction bases with no gene match: 8. The DNA of the CDR3 is TGTGCCAGCAGTTACTTAGGACTAGGGAAGAACAATGAGCAGTTCTTC. Residues: CASSYLGLGKNNEQFF.